This passage covers 29 T cell receptor beta chains from one sample sequenced in a study of CD8 T cells in ankylosing spondylitis. Each CDR3 protein gets one entry after TCRdb re-called the 5' RACE reads with MiXCR. The sample shows 300,000 to 400,000 distinct CDR3 sequences, roughly 20% of them seen only once. The source material was blood, either unsorted or a sorted T cell fraction (not recorded which). The source of these receptors is a male donor with ankylosing spondylitis or in good health (not recorded which).

The rearrangement uses TRBV3-1 and TRBJ2-5, with 9 bases that match TRBD2. CDR3 length: 14 residues. Germline CDR1 is LGHDT and CDR2 is YNNKEL (reference sequence). Trimming removed 11 bases from V and 5 bases from J; junction bases left unmatched: 12. The CDR3 here is CAAGGIDSSETQYF. The CDR3 DNA is TGTGCCGCGGGGGGGATCGACAGTTCGGAGACCCAGTACTTC.

V and J are TRBV7-9 and TRBJ2-5; no clear D. V lost 2 bases and J lost 1, with 8 bases in between. This CDR3 contains 14 residues. Looked up from germline, CDR1 is SEHNR and CDR2 is FQNEAQ (reference sequence). The chain's CDR3 is CASSLWGPQETQYF. For the CDR3, the DNA is TGTGCCAGCAGCTTATGGGGTCCCCAAGAGACCCAGTACTTC.

The chain joins TRBV3-1 to TRBJ2-1; 12 positions agree with TRBD2. This CDR3 is 21 amino acids long. V trimming: 0 bases; J trimming: 3 bases; junction bases outside the gene matches: 15. CDR1 and CDR2 (germline): LGHDT, YNNKEL (reference sequence). The CDR3 DNA is TGTGCCAGCAGCCAAGAATACCGATTTGCTAGCGGGGGGGCGAACTACAATGAGCAGTTCTTC. This codes for CASSQEYRFASGGANYNEQFF.

This clonotype was found a few times. The chain is built from TRBV12-3 or TRBV12-4 and TRBJ2-3, with 15 bases that match TRBD2. The CDR3 covers 16 residues. J lost 6 bases, V lost 4 bases, and 5 bases had no gene match. DNA for the CDR3: TGTGCCAGCAGTTCCCCGGGGACTAGCGGGGGGGATACGCAGTATTTT. Translation gives CASSSPGTSGGDTQYF.

The chain uses TRBV2 and TRBJ2-1; D gene uncertain. The V end was cut by 6 bases, the J end by 7 bases, with 10 bases between. From germline, CDR1 is SNHLY and CDR2 FYNNEI. This CDR3 is 12 amino acids long. In DNA, the CDR3 is TGTGCCAGCAGACACCTAGGGAATGAGCAGTTCTTC. Translated, it gives CASRHLGNEQFF.

V usage is TRBV7-9 and J usage is TRBJ2-1, with D hard to call. This CDR3 comprises 15 residues. V lost 1 base, J lost 8 bases, and 15 bases lay in between. Germline V gives CDR1 SEHNR, CDR2 FQNEAQ (reference sequence). The CDR3, as DNA: TGTGCCAGCAGCTTAGTGGGGAACAGTCCGGATGAGCAGTTCTTC. Translation gives CASSLVGNSPDEQFF.

This clonotype was seen a single time. The chain employs TRBV5-6 and TRBJ2-2; D gene uncertain. In germline, CDR1 is SGHDT, CDR2 YYEEEE. The CDR3 is 15 amino acids. V lost 0 bases, J lost 4 bases, and 10 bases lay in between. The CDR3 reads CASSLGRSGTGELFF. The CDR3 nucleotides read TGTGCCAGCAGCTTGGGCAGGTCCGGCACCGGGGAGCTGTTTTTT.

This clonotype has only a few counts. This chain connects TRBV28 to TRBJ2-1, with D perhaps TRBD1 (5 bases). The CDR3 is 16 residues long. V was cut by 5 bases and J by 3 bases, with 17 bases left in between. Per the germline V gene, CDR1 is MDHEN and CDR2 is SYDVKM. The CDR3 loop reads CASSGAWAEIYNEQFF. For the CDR3, the DNA is TGTGCCAGCAGTGGGGCCTGGGCAGAGATCTACAATGAGCAGTTCTTC. Combining the CDR3 with reference TRBV28 and TRBJ2-1 gives the whole variable domain DVKVTQSSRYLVKRTGEKVFLECVQDMDHENMFWYRQDPGLGLRLIYFSYDVKMKEKGDIPEGYSVSREKKERFSLILESASTNQTSMYLCASSGAWAEIYNEQFFGPGTRLTVL.

The chain couples TRBV12-3 or TRBV12-4 to TRBJ1-2; D call uncertain. With 5 bases removed from V and 4 bases from J, the gap between germline ends came to 20 bases. This CDR3 has 16 residues. CDR3 in amino acids: CASSPWGGVVGYGYTF. The DNA of the CDR3 is TGTGCCAGCAGTCCATGGGGTGGGGTTGTGGGCTATGGCTACACCTTC.

This clonotype was observed a handful of times. The rearrangement joins TRBV12-3 or TRBV12-4 to TRBJ1-2; possibly TRBD1 for D (5 bases). The ends were cut back, 7 bases at V and 4 bases at J, with 16 bases in the middle. This CDR3 region has 14 residues. CDR3 DNA sequence: TGTGCCAGCACCGACCGTCGGGGCGGCTATGGCTACACCTTC. It translates to CASTDRRGGYGYTF.

There are a few counts of this clonotype. The V call is TRBV7-6, the J call TRBJ2-1, with a weak D call TRBD2 (5 bases). The CDR3 consists of 15 residues. Germline CDR1 reads SGHVS; CDR2 reads FNYEAQ. V was trimmed by 5 bases and J by 0 bases, leaving 11 bases between them. The CDR3 DNA follows: TGTGCCAGCAGCCAGGACTGGAGCTCCTACAATGAGCAGTTCTTC. Amino acids: CASSQDWSSYNEQFF.

There are a few counts of this clonotype. This chain uses TRBV7-9 with TRBJ1-2; maybe TRBD1 (5 bases). Trimming shortened V by 4 bases and J by 4 bases, and 13 bases separated the two germline ends. Germline CDR1 and CDR2: SEHNR and FQNEAQ (reference sequence). The CDR3 has 14 residues. The CDR3 protein is CASSSPDRFYGYTF. CDR3 sequence (DNA): TGTGCCAGCAGCTCCCCAGACAGATTCTATGGCTACACCTTC.

The chain has TRBV7-6 and TRBJ1-1, with TRBD1 matching over 8 bases. CDR3 length equals 14 residues. The germline V gene encodes CDR1 SGHVS and CDR2 FNYEAQ. The ends lost 5 bases at V and 6 bases at J; junction bases unmatched: 8. In DNA form, the CDR3 reads TGTGCCAGCAGCCCGATGGGGACAGGCCCTGAAGCTTTCTTT. Protein sequence: CASSPMGTGPEAFF.

The chain recombines TRBV2 with TRBJ2-7; 11 bases map to TRBD1. The V gene end was trimmed by 6 bases and the J gene end by 1 base; junction bases not matched to a gene: 2. The CDR3 consists of 14 residues. Germline-derived CDR1 and CDR2 are SNHLY and FYNNEI. CDR3 bases: TGTGCCAGCAGCGGGACAGGGGGTTCCTACGAGCAGTACTTC. The encoded protein is CASSGTGGSYEQYF.

This clonotype was recorded a few times. The chain has TRBV12-3 or TRBV12-4 and TRBJ2-5; 8 bases are a match to TRBD2. V was pared by 5 bases and J by 4 bases, with 9 bases of the junction left unmatched. The CDR3 runs 15 residues. CDR3 coding DNA: TGTGCCAGCAGTCCCCCTGCGGGGGGACTAGAGACCCAGTACTTC. Residues: CASSPPAGGLETQYF.

This clonotype turned up a few times. The rearrangement links TRBV5-1 to TRBJ2-7; TRBD2 matches 7 bases. Germline V gives CDR1 SGHRS, CDR2 YFSETQ. Germline trimming cut 0 bases from V and 0 bases from J; bases unmatched to any gene: 9. The CDR3 loop spans 17 amino acids. The CDR3 nucleotides read TGCGCCAGCAGCTTGGAATGGTCGGGGGGAAACTCCTACGAGCAGTACTTC. Translated: CASSLEWSGGNSYEQYF.

CDR3 bases: TGTGCCAGCAGCTTACTTGAACTGAACACCGGGGAGCTGTTTTTT. This encodes CASSLLELNTGELFF. The V call is TRBV5-5, the J call TRBJ2-2; D not certain. Germline V gene lookup returns CDR1 SGHKS and CDR2 YYEKEE (reference sequence). V shed 2 bases and J shed 1 base, with 9 bases lying between them. This CDR3 has 15 residues.

V is TRBV5-6 and J is TRBJ1-2; no reliable D call. V was cut by 1 base and J by 5 bases, with 12 bases left in between. The CDR3 consists of 14 residues. Germline V CDR1 and CDR2: SGHDT, YYEEEE. CDR3 loop: CASSLMGGWYGYTF. In nucleotides, the CDR3 is TGTGCCAGCAGCTTGATGGGAGGGTGGTATGGCTACACCTTC.

The chain links TRBV12-3 or TRBV12-4 to TRBJ1-4; no clear D gene. Between the trimmed V and J ends, which lost 6 bases and 7 bases, there was a span of 3 bases. The CDR3 totals 10 residues. Written as DNA, the CDR3 is TGTGCCAGCAGCGGTGAAAAACTGTTTTTT. Its translation: CASSGEKLFF.

This clonotype was picked up many times. The chain carries TRBV29-1 and TRBJ2-7; D gene unclear. The germline V gene has CDR1 SQVTM and CDR2 ANQGSEA. Trimming took 1 base from V and 4 from J, leaving 14 bases between them. The CDR3 runs 14 residues. The CDR3 region is CSVEARDTNYEQYF. The CDR3 region has the DNA TGCAGCGTTGAAGCGCGAGACACCAATTACGAGCAGTACTTC.

There are a few counts of this clonotype. The CDR3: CASSERTSEGQPQHF. The CDR3, as DNA: TGTGCCAGCAGTGAACGGACATCGGAGGGTCAGCCCCAGCATTTT. The chain has TRBV6-1 and TRBJ1-5; tentative D call: TRBD1 (5 bases). The CDR3 length is 15 residues. Per the germline V gene, CDR1 is MNHNS and CDR2 is SASEGT. Trimming took 2 bases from V and 6 from J, leaving 14 bases between them.

This clonotype was observed a handful of times. V is TRBV9 and J is TRBJ2-5, with TRBD2 identical over 8 bases. The germline V gene encodes CDR1 SGDLS and CDR2 YYNGEE. The CDR3 extends over 15 amino acids. J gave up 5 bases and V 0 bases, and 6 bases lay outside the gene matches. The CDR3 DNA reads as TGTGCCAGCAGCGTAGAAAAAGCGGGGGAGGAGACCCAGTACTTC. Translating it yields CASSVEKAGEETQYF.

The chain employs TRBV12-3 or TRBV12-4 and TRBJ2-5; 10 positions match TRBD1. After removal of 4 bases from V and 5 bases from J, the junction contained 13 bases not matched to a gene. This CDR3 is 17 amino acids long. DNA of the CDR3: TGTGCCAGCAGTTCAGCCACCGGGACAGGGGAAGGTGAGACCCAGTACTTC. Translated: CASSSATGTGEGETQYF.

The chain joins TRBV7-9 to TRBJ1-1; TRBD1 might be the D (5 bases). Trimming cost V 2 bases and J 0 bases, with 10 bases left between them. This CDR3 has 15 residues. The V gene's germline CDR1 is SEHNR and CDR2 FQNEAQ (reference sequence). As DNA, the CDR3 is TGTGCCAGCAGCTTAAGCTCGGGGCTGAACACTGAAGCTTTCTTT. Translating it yields CASSLSSGLNTEAFF.

The CDR3 reads CASSSSGPRRGYTF. CDR3 bases: TGCGCCAGCAGCTCCTCGGGACCCAGGAGGGGCTACACCTTC. The chain combines TRBV4-1 with TRBJ1-2; D may be TRBD1 (5 bases). The V end lost 5 bases, the J end lost 8 bases, and 18 bases lay between the germline ends. The CDR3 spans 14 residues. Germline-derived CDR1 and CDR2 are MGHRA and YSYEKL.

This clonotype occurred a few times. This chain's CDR3 is CASSPLAGETQYF. DNA for the CDR3: TGTGCCAGCAGTCCCCTAGCGGGGGAGACCCAGTACTTC. The chain employs TRBV28 and TRBJ2-5; 9 nucleotides align to TRBD2. The J segment lost 5 bases and the V segment lost 5 bases, leaving 3 bases of the junction unmatched. Germline assignment: CDR1 MDHEN and CDR2 SYDVKM. The CDR3 consists of 13 residues.

In its sample, this clonotype was seen a few times. CDR3 DNA sequence: TGTGCCAGCAGCCACCACAGACTAGCGGGGGAGACCCAGTACTTC. Translated: CASSHHRLAGETQYF. The V gene is TRBV11-2, the J gene TRBJ2-5; 11 bases fit TRBD2. The junction had 7 bases not matched to a gene; V was cut back by 5 bases and J by 5 bases. This CDR3 has 15 residues. Germline-derived CDR1 and CDR2 are SGHAT and FQNNGV.

This clonotype occurred a few times. The V gene is TRBV12-3 or TRBV12-4, the J gene TRBJ2-7; a possible D gene is TRBD1 (6 bases). The V gene lost 5 bases and the J gene lost 5 bases, with 13 bases spanning the gap. The CDR3 consists of 13 residues. CDR3 in DNA: TGTGCCAGCAGTCCGATAGGGGGTAACGAGCAGTACTTC. Protein product: CASSPIGGNEQYF.

The chain has TRBV7-6 and TRBJ2-2, with D unclear. This CDR3 has 14 amino acids. Germline loops: CDR1 SGHVS, CDR2 FNYEAQ. V lost 7 bases and J 2 bases, leaving 11 bases between the germline ends. The CDR3 reads CASTPADNTGELFF. Written as DNA, the CDR3 is TGTGCCAGCACCCCGGCCGATAACACCGGGGAGCTGTTTTTT.